The rows below give T cell receptor beta chains drawn from one sample of a study of molecular identifiers for immune sequencing clone quantification. Each CDR3 protein is one row after TCRdb ran MiXCR on the PCR reads. In the table there are approximately 500,000 distinct CDR3 sequences, around 23% of which are singletons. The sequenced material came from naive CD8+ T cells from blood, with Jurkat cell RNA spiked in. Receptor source: a human donor in good health. Some libraries in this study had Jurkat cell RNA spiked in. Each CDR3 is given with its conserved first and last residue. Fields, in order: D gene, J gene, V gene, clone size, CDR3 protein, CDR3 DNA. D genes are given only for firm matches. Expanded clones are given a class, and other clones once, few, many or no size at all.

. TRBJ2-5 TRBV6-2/TRBV6-3 many CASIGQPQETQYF TGTGCCAGCATCGGGCAGCCTCAAGAGACCCAGTACTTC
. TRBJ1-3 TRBV29-1 many CSVAGTASGNTIYF TGCAGCGTTGCCGGGACTGCCTCTGGAAACACCATATATTTT
. TRBJ2-1 TRBV2 . CASNAGQPDNEQFF TGTGCCAGCAATGCGGGACAGCCTGACAATGAGCAGTTCTTC
TRBD2 TRBJ2-7 TRBV7-2 many CASTFSIAGTRREQYF TGTGCCAGCACCTTTTCTATAGCGGGAACCCGGAGGGAGCAGTACTTC
. TRBJ2-7 TRBV14 many CASSQDRGREQYF TGTGCCAGCAGCCAAGATAGGGGGAGAGAGCAGTACTTC
TRBD1 TRBJ1-6 TRBV6-5 . CASSSLLVTGGDSPLHF TGTGCCAGCAGCAGCCTACTCGTGACAGGGGGGGATTCACCCCTCCACTTT
. TRBJ1-5 TRBV19 . CASSKGPSNQPQHF TGTGCCAGTAGTAAGGGCCCGAGCAATCAGCCCCAGCATTTT
. TRBJ1-6 TRBV7-9 . CASSLAINYSPLHF TGTGCCAGCAGCTTAGCGATTAACTATTCACCCCTCCACTTT
. TRBJ2-1 TRBV11-3 once CAGSLIQRPPREQFF TGCGCCGGCAGCTTAATTCAGCGTCCCCCCCGTGAGCAGTTCTTC
TRBD2 TRBJ2-3 TRBV7-7 few CASSLSHGLAGADTQYF TGTGCTAGCAGCTTATCCCACGGACTAGCGGGAGCAGATACGCAGTATTTT
. TRBJ2-2 TRBV7-9 few CASSIRESAELFF TGTGCCAGCAGCATCAGGGAGAGTGCGGAGCTGTTTTTT
TRBD1 TRBJ1-6 TRBV4-3 many CASSRGQVHSPLHF TGCGCCAGCAGCCGCGGACAGGTTCATTCACCCCTCCACTTT
TRBD1 TRBJ2-3 TRBV6-2/TRBV6-3 . CASSGQGARPTDTQYF TGTGCCAGCAGCGGACAGGGGGCCCGCCCCACAGATACGCAGTATTTT
. TRBJ2-3 TRBV9 few CASSVAGTSTDTQYF TGTGCCAGCAGCGTTGCGGGGACTAGCACAGATACGCAGTATTTT
. TRBJ1-5 TRBV6-1 few CASSSTDYSNQPQHF TGTGCCAGCAGTTCGACAGATTATAGCAATCAGCCCCAGCATTTT
TRBD1 TRBJ2-7 TRBV20-1 many CSASDRGRLYEQYF TGCAGTGCTTCCGACAGGGGCCGCCTATACGAGCAGTACTTC
TRBD1 TRBJ2-3 TRBV28 few CASRTLTGADTQYF TGTGCCAGCAGAACACTTACAGGGGCAGATACGCAGTATTTT